This T cell receptor (beta chain) came from a study of cytomegalovirus exposure and HLA in healthy donors. Overall study findings and caveats: Across HLA loci, a later analysis found differing TCR association rates, with DRB1 most and HLA-C fewest. The sole available immune exposure information was CMV serostatus.

This CDR3 is 16 amino acids long. The V and J ends lost 4 bases and 2 bases, in that order; junction bases with no gene match: 7. The germline V gene has CDR1 SGHVS and CDR2 FQNEAQ. This clone was seen only a few times. The antigen remains undetermined. Both 60 Vbeta primers and 13 Jbeta primers went into the PCR. Using immunoSEQ multiplex PCR, the repertoire was profiled, and TCRdb retains in-frame clones only, with some absent. The data show tens of thousands of clones, about three quarters seen once. The origin of this receptor is a man aged 40-49 years in good health and CMV-seronegative. This rearrangement joins TRBV7-8 to TRBJ1-4; 7 bases match TRBD1. The material sequenced was PBMCs. In nucleotides, the CDR3 is TGTGCCAGCAGCTCTACATACAGGGGTACTAATGAAAAACTGTTTTTT. The encoded protein is CASSSTYRGTNEKLFF.